This is a list of T cell receptor beta chains from one sample in a study of T cells expressing NK-cell markers. With the 5' RACE reads reprocessed, TCRdb shows one record per CDR3 protein and no DNA. This table holds hundreds of thousands of distinct CDR3 sequences. The sequenced material came from blood T cells: a sorted CD56 or NKG2C T cell subset, CD4+ or CD8+ T cells, or bulk PBMC T cells (not recorded which). The source of these receptors is a woman aged 18-69 years in good health. CDR3s include the opening cysteine and the closing phenylalanine or tryptophan.

>TRBJ2-2|TRBV7-9
CASRNRGRDSYTGELFF
>TRBJ2-5|TRBV12-3/TRBV12-4
CASSLDFSRGQQGTQYF
>TRBJ2-3|TRBV12-3/TRBV12-4
CASSFGSSTDTQYF
>TRBJ2-7|TRBV9
CASSFAGTTYEQYF
>TRBJ1-1|TRBV11-2
CASSLVTGATEAFF
>TRBJ2-1|TRBV10-2
CASSDDRVGFF
>TRBJ2-5|TRBV4-1
CASSPLGLAGGLETQYF
>TRBJ2-3|TRBV14
CASSQGPPGTDTQYF
>TRBJ2-3|TRBV9
CASSPVGVRDTQYF
>TRBJ2-3|TRBV5-1
CASSSSGLPTDTQYF
>TRBJ1-2|TRBV6-5
CASSYEGAYGYTF
>TRBJ2-7|TRBV29-1
CSVAGPTYEQYF
>TRBJ2-3|TRBV6-4
CASSEQGTDTQYF
>TRBJ2-7|TRBV20-1
CSARGGAGGRISYEQYF
>TRBJ2-7|TRBV7-9
CASSSIPYPNEQYF
>TRBJ2-5|TRBV9
CASSATGLQETQYF
>TRBJ2-2|TRBV6-1
CASRGRDTGELFF
>TRBJ2-7|TRBV4-3
CASSQDLAGGIYEQYF
>TRBJ2-1|TRBV20-1
CRPKQVWGNEQFF
>TRBJ1-1|TRBV7-9
CASSWGGLAEAFF
>TRBJ1-2|TRBV9
CASSVGRSYTF
>TRBJ2-3|TRBV28
CASSARGKSTDTQYF
>TRBJ2-1|TRBV5-6
CASSFYGGADQRSYNEQFF
>TRBJ2-1|TRBV9
CASSDRDRGLNEQFF
>TRBJ1-6|TRBV5-1
CASSPTGALNSPLHF
>TRBJ2-7|TRBV6-5
CASRTYSYEQYF
>TRBJ2-1|TRBV12-3/TRBV12-4
CASSFIGKDRVTEQFF
>TRBJ2-2|TRBV24-1
CATSDPSGELFF
>TRBJ2-1|TRBV10-3
CAISGPERAVRVDEQFF
>TRBJ2-7|TRBV29-1
CSVGKGTNEQYF
>TRBJ2-7|TRBV27
CASSSGGRGGEQYF
>TRBJ2-3|TRBV11-2
CASSPGGGRRATDTQYF
>TRBJ1-5|TRBV19
CASTDRGINQPQHF
>TRBJ2-2|TRBV6-1
CASGRAGGQVGELFF
>TRBJ2-7|TRBV20-1
CSASDYSYEQYF